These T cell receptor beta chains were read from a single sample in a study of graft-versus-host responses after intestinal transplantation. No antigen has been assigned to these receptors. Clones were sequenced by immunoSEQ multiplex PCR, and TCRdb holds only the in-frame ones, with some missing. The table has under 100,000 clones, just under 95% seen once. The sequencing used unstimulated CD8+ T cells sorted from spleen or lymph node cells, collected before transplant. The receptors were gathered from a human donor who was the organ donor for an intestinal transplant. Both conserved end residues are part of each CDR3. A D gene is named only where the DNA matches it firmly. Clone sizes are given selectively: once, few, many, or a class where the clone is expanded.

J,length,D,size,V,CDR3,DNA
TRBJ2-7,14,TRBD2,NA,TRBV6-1,CASSLAGVSYEQYF,TGTGCCAGCAGTCTAGCGGGAGTCTCCTACGAGCAGTACTTC
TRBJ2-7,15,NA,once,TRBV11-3,CASSLGPLAPYEQYF,TGTGCCAGCAGCTTAGGTCCACTAGCCCCCTACGAGCAGTACTTC
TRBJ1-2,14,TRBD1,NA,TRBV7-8,CASVPPGGRDGYTF,TGTGCCAGCGTACCCCCAGGGGGGCGCGATGGCTACACCTTC
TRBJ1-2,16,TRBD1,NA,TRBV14,CASSQDQGTERYGYTF,TGTGCCAGCAGCCAAGATCAAGGGACAGAAAGATATGGCTACACCTTC
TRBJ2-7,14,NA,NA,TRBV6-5,CASSRDRLDYEQYF,TGTGCCAGCAGCCGGGACAGACTAGACTACGAGCAGTACTTC
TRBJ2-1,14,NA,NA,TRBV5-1,CASGGGRGWNEQFF,TGCGCCAGCGGAGGGGGCAGGGGATGGAATGAGCAGTTCTTC
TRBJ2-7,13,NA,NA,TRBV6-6,CASSYRGPYEQYF,TGTGCCAGCAGTTACAGGGGCCCCTACGAGCAGTACTTC
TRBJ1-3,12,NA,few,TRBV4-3,CASSQDQDTIYF,TGCGCCAGCAGCCAAGACCAGGACACCATATATTTT
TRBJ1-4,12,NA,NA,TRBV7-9,CASSPPGEKLFF,TGTGCCAGCAGCCCTCCAGGGGAAAAACTGTTTTTT
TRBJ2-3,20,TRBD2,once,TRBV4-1,CASSVILGLAGGLSTDTQYF,TGCGCCAGCAGCGTCATACTGGGACTAGCGGGGGGCCTCAGCACAGATACGCAGTATTTT
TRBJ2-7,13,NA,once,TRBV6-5,CASSYSLVNEQYF,TGTGCCAGCAGTTACTCACTGGTCAACGAGCAGTACTTC
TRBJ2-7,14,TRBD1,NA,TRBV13,CASSATTGEYEQYF,TGTGCCAGCTCGGCAACTACAGGGGAGTACGAGCAGTACTTC
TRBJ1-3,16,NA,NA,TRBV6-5,CASSYAPHSSGNTIYF,TGTGCCAGCAGTTACGCCCCCCACAGCTCAGGAAACACCATATATTTT
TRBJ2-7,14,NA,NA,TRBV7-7,CASSSLLGASEQYF,TGTGCTAGCAGCTCACTTCTGGGGGCCTCCGAGCAGTACTTC
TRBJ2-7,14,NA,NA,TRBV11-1,CASTPGSGNYEQYF,TGTGCCAGCACCCCGGGTAGCGGCAACTACGAGCAGTACTTC
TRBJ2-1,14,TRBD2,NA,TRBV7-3,CASSFSGAMNEQFF,TGTGCCAGCAGCTTTAGCGGGGCCATGAATGAGCAGTTCTTC
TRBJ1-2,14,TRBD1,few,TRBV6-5,CASSEPAGGYGYTF,TGTGCCAGCAGTGAACCGGCAGGGGGGTATGGCTACACCTTC
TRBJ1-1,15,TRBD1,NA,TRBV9,CASSVDYRGRTEAFF,TGTGCCAGCAGCGTAGACTACAGGGGGAGGACTGAAGCTTTCTTT
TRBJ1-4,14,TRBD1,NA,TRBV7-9,CASSSGQGSEKLFF,TGTGCCAGCAGCAGCGGACAGGGGTCGGAAAAACTGTTTTTT
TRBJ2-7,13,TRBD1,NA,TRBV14,CASCVIQGSEQYF,TGTGCCAGCTGCGTAATACAGGGGTCCGAGCAGTACTTC
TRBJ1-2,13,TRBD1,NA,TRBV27,CASHGTGEDGYTF,TGTGCCAGCCACGGCACAGGGGAGGATGGCTACACCTTC
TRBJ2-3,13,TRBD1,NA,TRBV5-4,CASSLNRGDTQYF,TGTGCCAGCAGCTTGAACAGGGGGGATACGCAGTATTTT
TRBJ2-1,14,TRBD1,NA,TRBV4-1,CASTLDRGYNEQFF,TGCGCCAGCACCCTCGACAGGGGCTACAATGAGCAGTTCTTC
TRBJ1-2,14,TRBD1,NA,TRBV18,CASSPGTANYGYTF,TGTGCCAGCTCACCAGGGACAGCGAACTATGGCTACACCTTC
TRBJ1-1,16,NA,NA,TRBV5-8,CASSLRSAGLGTEAFF,TGTGCCAGCAGCTTGAGGTCGGCGGGATTGGGCACTGAAGCTTTCTTT
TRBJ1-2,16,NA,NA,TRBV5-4,CASSPVRGALDYGYTF,TGTGCCAGCAGCCCCGTACGGGGGGCTCTTGACTATGGCTACACCTTC
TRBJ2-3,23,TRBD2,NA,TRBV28,CASSLEVGTAFLLAGGIPDTQYF,TGTGCCAGCAGTTTAGAGGTCGGGACAGCCTTCCTACTAGCGGGAGGGATTCCAGATACGCAGTATTTT
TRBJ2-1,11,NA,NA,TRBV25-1,CASGQYNEQFF,TGTGCCAGTGGGCAGTACAATGAGCAGTTCTTC
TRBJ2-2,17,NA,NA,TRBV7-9,CASSFFSAGPGTGELFF,TGTGCCAGCAGCTTCTTTTCTGCGGGCCCGGGCACCGGGGAGCTGTTTTTT
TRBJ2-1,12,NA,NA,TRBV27,CASSQRGNEQFF,TGTGCCAGCAGTCAACGGGGGAATGAGCAGTTCTTC
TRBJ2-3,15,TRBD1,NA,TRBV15,CATSRERGRADTQYF,TGTGCCACCAGCAGAGAGAGGGGGCGGGCAGATACGCAGTATTTT
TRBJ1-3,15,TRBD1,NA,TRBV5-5,CASRGTGRRENTIYF,TGTGCCAGCAGGGGGACAGGTAGAAGAGAAAACACCATATATTTT
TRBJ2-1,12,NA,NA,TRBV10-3,CAISSIPREQFF,TGTGCCATCAGTTCCATTCCGCGTGAGCAGTTCTTC
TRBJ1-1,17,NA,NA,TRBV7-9,CASSLTPLGAMNTEAFF,TGTGCCAGCAGCTTGACCCCGCTGGGGGCCATGAACACTGAAGCTTTCTTT
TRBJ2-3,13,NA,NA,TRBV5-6,CASSPSLADTQYF,TGTGCCAGCAGCCCGTCACTAGCAGATACGCAGTATTTT
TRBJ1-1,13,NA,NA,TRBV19,CASSPGMNTEAFF,TGTGCCAGCTCCCCAGGGATGAACACTGAAGCTTTCTTT
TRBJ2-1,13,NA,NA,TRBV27,CASSFSEIDEQFF,TGTGCCAGCAGTTTTTCCGAGATCGATGAGCAGTTCTTC
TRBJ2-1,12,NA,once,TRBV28,CASSLGGNEQFF,TGTGCCAGCAGTTTAGGAGGGAATGAGCAGTTCTTC
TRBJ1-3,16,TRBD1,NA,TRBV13,CASSSITGGTGNTIYF,TGTGCCAGCAGCTCCATTACAGGGGGGACTGGAAACACCATATATTTT
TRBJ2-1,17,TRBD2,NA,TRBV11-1,CASTLGPKTSRRNEQFF,TGTGCCAGCACCTTGGGTCCTAAGACTAGCCGGCGCAATGAGCAGTTCTTC
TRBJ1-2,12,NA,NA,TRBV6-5,CASSEGIGGYTF,TGTGCCAGCAGTGAGGGAATTGGGGGCTACACCTTC
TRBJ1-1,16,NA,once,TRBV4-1,CASSQDRRGISTEAFF,TGCGCCAGCAGCCAAGATCGTCGAGGGATCTCCACTGAAGCTTTCTTT
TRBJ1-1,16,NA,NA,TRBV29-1,CSVEVWAGRSVTEAFF,TGCAGCGTTGAGGTGTGGGCAGGAAGATCGGTCACTGAAGCTTTCTTT
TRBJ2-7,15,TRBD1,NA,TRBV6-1,CASTEPGQGVDEQYF,TGTGCCAGCACCGAACCGGGACAGGGTGTGGACGAGCAGTACTTC
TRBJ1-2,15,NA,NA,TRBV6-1,CASTLAGTRPPGYTF,TGTGCCAGCACCTTGGCAGGGACACGGCCCCCGGGCTACACCTTC
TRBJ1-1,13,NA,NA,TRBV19,CASSQWSNTEAFF,TGTGCCAGTAGTCAGTGGAGCAACACTGAAGCTTTCTTT
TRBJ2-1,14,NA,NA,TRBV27,CASSPREFYNEQFF,TGTGCCAGCAGTCCCCGGGAGTTCTACAATGAGCAGTTCTTC
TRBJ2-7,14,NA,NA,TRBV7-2,CASSLGRVIDEQYF,TGTGCCAGCAGCTTAGGGAGGGTCATAGACGAGCAGTACTTC
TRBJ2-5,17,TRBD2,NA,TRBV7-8,CASTLPQRGAYQETQYF,TGTGCCAGCACCCTGCCCCAGCGGGGGGCCTACCAAGAGACCCAGTACTTC
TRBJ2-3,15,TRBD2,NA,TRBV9,CASSVGSGRADTQYF,TGTGCCAGCAGCGTAGGTAGCGGGAGGGCAGATACGCAGTATTTT
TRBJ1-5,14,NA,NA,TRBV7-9,CASSAGVSNQPQHF,TGTGCCAGCAGCGCGGGAGTGAGCAATCAGCCCCAGCATTTT
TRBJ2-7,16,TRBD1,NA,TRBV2,CASNPPTGTGPYEQYF,TGTGCCAGCAATCCTCCTACCGGGACAGGGCCCTACGAGCAGTACTTC
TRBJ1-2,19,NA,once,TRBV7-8,CASGPQTSGDWGFFYGYTF,TGTGCCAGCGGGCCCCAAACCAGCGGGGATTGGGGCTTCTTCTATGGCTACACCTTC